These 17 T cell receptor beta chains originate from one sample sequenced in a study of graft-versus-host responses after intestinal transplantation. The data were produced by immunoSEQ multiplex PCR, yet TCRdb's version contains in-frame clones alone and is incomplete. The sample consists of about 85,000 clones, under 95% of them appearing once. What these receptors recognize is not known. The material sequenced was unstimulated CD8+ T cells sorted from spleen or lymph node cells, taken before transplant. The receptors derive from a human donor who was the organ donor for an intestinal transplant.

J is TRBJ2-1 and V is TRBV13; 9 nucleotides agree with TRBD2. The CDR3 loop spans 17 amino acids. V shed 5 bases, J shed 1 base, and the junction held 9 bases outside the gene matches. Germline assignment: CDR1 PRHDT and CDR2 FYEKMQ (reference sequence). CDR3 sequence: CASSRAGGALSYNEQFF. The CDR3 DNA reads TGTGCCAGCAGCCGAGCGGGAGGCGCCCTTTCCTACAATGAGCAGTTCTTC.

Here the CDR3 DNA reads TGTGCCAGCAGCCCACAGACAGGGGGCACTGGAAACACCATATATTTT. Protein: CASSPQTGGTGNTIYF. V is TRBV13 and J is TRBJ1-3; 10 nucleotides line up with TRBD1. J was trimmed by 2 bases and V by 5 bases; bases with no gene match: 6. Germline CDR1 and CDR2: PRHDT and FYEKMQ (reference sequence). The CDR3 loop spans 16 amino acids.

This chain uses TRBV5-1 with TRBJ2-7; D is possibly TRBD1 (6 bases). V lost 4 bases and J lost 0, with 11 bases in between. CDR3 length: 14 residues. The germline V gene has CDR1 SGHRS and CDR2 YFSETQ. The CDR3 DNA reads as TGCGCCAGCAGCCCTCCGACAGGCTCCTACGAGCAGTACTTC. Its protein is CASSPPTGSYEQYF.

About this clone: Other DNA sequences in the same sample also yield this CDR3. V gene TRBV5-6 combines with J gene TRBJ2-1, with TRBD2 identical over 7 bases. The CDR3 is 14 amino acids. Germline V gene sequence: CDR1 SGHDT, CDR2 YYEEEE. V shed 0 bases, J shed 6 bases, and the junction held 3 bases outside the gene matches. The CDR3 DNA reads as TGTGCCAGCAGCTTGGCGGCGGGGGTCAATGAGCAGTTCTTC. Translation: CASSLAAGVNEQFF.

The gene calls are TRBV7-3 and TRBJ2-1; 7 positions match TRBD2. The CDR3 covers 15 residues. Germline-derived CDR1 and CDR2 are SGHTA and FQGTGA. V was clipped by 1 base and J by 5 bases; unmatched bases: 5. CDR3 loop: CASSLRAGRNNEQFF. The CDR3 nucleotides are TGTGCCAGCAGCTTAAGAGCGGGGCGTAACAATGAGCAGTTCTTC.

CDR3 amino acids: CASSQEGILGNEQFF. The CDR3 bases are TGCGCCAGCAGCCAAGAAGGTATTTTGGGAAATGAGCAGTTCTTC. The chain employs TRBV4-1 and TRBJ2-1; no clear D gene. The CDR3 extends over 15 amino acids. The germline CDR1 and CDR2 sequences are MGHRA and YSYEKL. Trimming took off 0 bases at V and 7 bases at J, with 13 bases between the two ends.

This clone was seen just once. This chain links TRBV2 with TRBJ2-7; D may be TRBD2 (6 bases). Trimming pared 0 bases from V and 4 bases from J, leaving 10 bases between. The CDR3 length is 14 residues. From germline, CDR1 is SNHLY and CDR2 FYNNEI. CDR3 DNA sequence: TGTGCCAGCAGTGAAGCGGAGGGGTTGTACGAGCAGTACTTC. Translated, it gives CASSEAEGLYEQYF. The full variable domain, its missing parts supplied by reference TRBV2 and TRBJ2-7, is EPEVTQTPSHQVTQMGQEVILRCVPISNHLYFYWYRQILGQKVEFLVSFYNNEISEKSEIFDDQFSVERPDGSNFTLKIRSTKLEDSAMYFCASSEAEGLYEQYFGPGTRLTVT.

This sequence joins TRBV5-1 and TRBJ2-7; 10 nucleotides match TRBD2. Trimming removed 0 bases from V and 5 bases from J; junction bases left unmatched: 5. This CDR3 spans 15 amino acids. Germline V gene data show CDR1 as SGHRS and CDR2 as YFSETQ. Here the CDR3 reads CASSLGLAGADEQYF. CDR3 coding DNA: TGCGCCAGCAGCTTGGGGCTAGCGGGGGCTGACGAGCAGTACTTC.

The V gene is TRBV5-1, the J gene TRBJ1-1; no clear D gene. The V and J ends lost 4 bases and 4 bases respectively, with 17 bases between them. Germline loops: CDR1 SGHRS, CDR2 YFSETQ. This CDR3 has 15 amino acids. In DNA, the CDR3 is TGCGCCAGCAGCCCCCTGATCGTAAGGGTCACTGAAGCTTTCTTT. This gives the protein CASSPLIVRVTEAFF.

The chain carries TRBV5-1 and TRBJ1-1, with TRBD1 matching over 8 bases. With V trimmed by 1 base and J by 5 bases, 7 bases remained unmatched. Germline-derived CDR1 and CDR2 are SGHRS and YFSETQ. The CDR3 contains 15 residues. Here the CDR3 reads CASSLNGQGLTEAFF. The CDR3 DNA reads TGCGCCAGCAGCTTGAACGGACAGGGTTTGACTGAAGCTTTCTTT. The whole variable domain, remainder taken from reference TRBV5-1 and TRBJ1-1, is KAGVTQTPRYLIKTRGQQVTLSCSPISGHRSVSWYQQTPGQGLQFLFEYFSETQRNKGNFPGRFSGRQFSNSRSEMNVSTLELGDSALYLCASSLNGQGLTEAFFGQGTRLTVV.

J is TRBJ1-5 and V is TRBV27; TRBD1 might be the D (5 bases). Germline V gene data show CDR1 as MNHEY and CDR2 as SMNVEV (reference sequence). CDR3 length: 15 amino acids. Trimming shortened V by 5 bases and J by 1 base, and 12 bases separated the two germline ends. As DNA, the CDR3 is TGTGCCAGCAGTCCAGGGTTTCCGAGCAATCAGCCCCAGCATTTT. Amino acid sequence: CASSPGFPSNQPQHF.

The V and J genes are TRBV7-5 and TRBJ2-1. TRBV7-5 is an annotated pseudogene. The CDR3 is 18 residues long. The chain's CDR3 is CVRSQQPKEGGNYNEQFF. The CDR3 region has the DNA TGTGTCAGAAGTCAACAGCCTAAGGAGGGGGGAAACTACAATGAGCAGTTCTTC.

J is TRBJ2-2 and V is TRBV5-6, with 7 nucleotides matching TRBD2. V gave up 0 bases and J gave up 6 bases; unmatched junction bases: 8. The CDR3 is 16 amino acids. CDR1 SGHDT and CDR2 YYEEEE come from the germline V gene. The CDR3 sequence: CASSLGLAGASGELFF. The CDR3 DNA reads TGTGCCAGCAGCTTGGGTCTCGCGGGAGCGTCCGGGGAGCTGTTTTTT.

The V gene is TRBV7-8, the J gene TRBJ2-7; 10 bases agree with TRBD2. In germline, CDR1 is SGHVS, CDR2 FQNEAQ. J was trimmed by 2 bases and V by 2 bases; bases with no gene match: 3. This CDR3 has 15 amino acids. Here the CDR3 reads CASSLISGRPYEQYF. The CDR3 nucleotides read TGTGCCAGCAGCTTAATTAGCGGGAGGCCCTACGAGCAGTACTTC.

This chain connects TRBV9 to TRBJ1-2, with TRBD1 matching over 7 bases. The germline gives CDR1 SGDLS, CDR2 YYNGEE. The CDR3 sequence is 16 residues long. V lost 0 bases to trimming and J lost 4 bases; unmatched junction nucleotides: 9. CDR3 protein: CASSVATGEDGYGYTF. DNA for the CDR3: TGTGCCAGCAGCGTAGCTACAGGGGAAGATGGCTATGGCTACACCTTC.

This clone came up once. The chain uses TRBV11-2 and TRBJ2-1; 8 positions match TRBD2. CDR1 is SGHAT, CDR2 FQNNGV, per germline. The CDR3 consists of 17 residues. The ends lost 0 bases at V and 0 bases at J; junction bases unmatched: 4. The CDR3: CASSLDNGGGSYNEQFF. DNA for the CDR3: TGTGCCAGCAGCTTAGATAACGGGGGGGGCTCCTACAATGAGCAGTTCTTC.

The chain couples TRBV9 to TRBJ1-2; D not resolved. This CDR3 is built from 12 residues. V was cut by 5 bases and J by 8 bases, with 13 bases left in between. The germline gives CDR1 SGDLS, CDR2 YYNGEE. CDR3 amino acids: CASRSSGSGYTF. Here the CDR3 DNA reads TGTGCCAGCAGGTCCTCGGGGTCCGGCTACACCTTC.